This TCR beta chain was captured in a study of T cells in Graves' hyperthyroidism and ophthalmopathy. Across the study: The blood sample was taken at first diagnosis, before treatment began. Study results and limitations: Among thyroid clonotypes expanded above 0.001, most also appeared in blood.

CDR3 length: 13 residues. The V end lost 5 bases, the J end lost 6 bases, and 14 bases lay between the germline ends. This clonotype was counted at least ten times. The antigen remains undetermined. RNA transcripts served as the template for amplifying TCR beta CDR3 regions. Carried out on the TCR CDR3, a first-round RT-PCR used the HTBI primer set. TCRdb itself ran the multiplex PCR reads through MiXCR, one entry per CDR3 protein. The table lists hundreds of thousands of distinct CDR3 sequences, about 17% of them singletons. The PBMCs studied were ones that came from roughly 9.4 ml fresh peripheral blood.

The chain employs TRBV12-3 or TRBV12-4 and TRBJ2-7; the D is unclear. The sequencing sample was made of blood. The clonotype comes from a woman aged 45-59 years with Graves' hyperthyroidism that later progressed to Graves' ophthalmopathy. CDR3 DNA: TGTGCCAGCAGTCCAGGACGACTGGGCGAGCAGTACTTC. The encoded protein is CASSPGRLGEQYF.